The 8 T cell receptor beta chains below all came from one sample that was sequenced in a study of CD8 T cells in ankylosing spondylitis. Study observations and caveats: Ankylosing spondylitis blood appeared to carry a characteristic TCR beta motif of roughly eight highly homologous variants.

These receptors have no identified antigens. TCRdb passed the 5' RACE reads through MiXCR, listing each CDR3 protein once. The top ten clones hold nearly 7% of a sample with 500,000 to 550,000 distinct CDR3 sequences, roughly an eighth of them seen once. Specimen: blood, either unsorted or a sorted T cell fraction (not recorded which). The receptors come from a male donor with ankylosing spondylitis.

This clonotype was counted between two and nine times. The chain joins TRBV7-9 to TRBJ1-3; 7 nucleotides line up with TRBD1. Germline CDR1 is SEHNR and CDR2 is FQNEAQ (reference sequence). CDR3 length: 15 amino acids. With 5 bases clipped from V and 2 bases from J, the junction kept 6 bases outside the gene matches. CDR3 region: CASSRTGDAGNTIYF. For the CDR3, the DNA is TGTGCCAGCAGCCGTACAGGGGACGCTGGAAACACCATATATTTT.

The sample holds a few counts of this clonotype. This chain connects TRBV4-1 to TRBJ2-4, with D perhaps TRBD1 (7 bases). The V end was cut by 2 bases, the J end by 6 bases, with 17 bases between. The V gene's germline CDR1 is MGHRA and CDR2 YSYEKL. This CDR3 has 16 residues. CDR3 coding DNA: TGCGCCAGCAGCCAATATCAGGGGCAGGGGGGAAACATTCAGTACTTC. Its translation: CASSQYQGQGGNIQYF.

In this sample, this clonotype turned up many times. V and J are TRBV4-2 and TRBJ1-4, with 9 bases that match TRBD1. The CDR3 runs 15 residues. V lost 4 bases, J lost 4 bases, and 4 bases stayed unmatched. The germline V gene has CDR1 LGHNA and CDR2 YNFKEQ. CDR3 DNA: TGTGCCAGCAGCCGTGGGACAGGGATTAATGAAAAACTGTTTTTT. Protein: CASSRGTGINEKLFF.

The V call is TRBV27, the J call TRBJ2-7, with D possibly being TRBD1 (6 bases). V was clipped by 2 bases and J by 0 bases, with 11 bases between them. Germline CDR1 is MNHEY and CDR2 is SMNVEV (reference sequence). The CDR3 totals 15 residues. The CDR3 loop reads CASSLTPDSSYEQYF. DNA of the CDR3: TGTGCCAGCAGTTTAACTCCGGACAGCTCCTACGAGCAGTACTTC.

This clonotype showed up just a few times. The CDR3 here is CASSFSGFEKLFF. CDR3 DNA sequence: TGTGCCAGCAGTTTTTCTGGGTTTGAAAAACTGTTTTTT. V gene TRBV27 combines with J gene TRBJ1-4; D not certain. The CDR3 is 13 residues long. The V and J ends lost 3 bases and 7 bases respectively, with 9 bases between them. Germline loops: CDR1 MNHEY, CDR2 SMNVEV (reference sequence). Full variable domain (outside the CDR3, taken from reference TRBV27 and TRBJ1-4): EAQVTQNPRYLITVTGKKLTVTCSQNMNHEYMSWYRQDPGLGLRQIYYSMNVEVTDKGDVPEGYKVSRKEKRNFPLILESPSPNQTSLYFCASSFSGFEKLFFGSGTQLSVL.

This clonotype appeared a few times. The gene calls are TRBV12-3 or TRBV12-4 and TRBJ1-2, with D uncertain. This CDR3 comprises 12 residues. V lost 1 base and J lost 6, with 6 bases in between. CDR3 coding DNA: TGTGCCAGCAGTTTAGGGTTAGATGGCTACACCTTC. Protein sequence: CASSLGLDGYTF.

This clonotype was observed at least ten times. This chain links TRBV12-3 or TRBV12-4 with TRBJ2-5; TRBD1 matches 8 bases. The CDR3 has 15 amino acids. V was clipped by 7 bases and J by 4 bases; unmatched bases: 11. In nucleotides, the CDR3 is TGTGCCAGCACCACGACAGGGGTTATTCGAGAGACCCAGTACTTC. It encodes CASTTTGVIRETQYF.

This rearrangement joins TRBV29-1 to TRBJ1-1; D perhaps matches TRBD1 (6 bases). CDR1 is SQVTM, CDR2 ANQGSEA, per germline. This CDR3 has 15 residues. Trimming pared 4 bases from V and 0 bases from J, leaving 15 bases between. The CDR3 bases are TGCAGCGTTGCCGGGGGCCCTAACCTGAACACTGAAGCTTTCTTT. It codes for CSVAGGPNLNTEAFF.